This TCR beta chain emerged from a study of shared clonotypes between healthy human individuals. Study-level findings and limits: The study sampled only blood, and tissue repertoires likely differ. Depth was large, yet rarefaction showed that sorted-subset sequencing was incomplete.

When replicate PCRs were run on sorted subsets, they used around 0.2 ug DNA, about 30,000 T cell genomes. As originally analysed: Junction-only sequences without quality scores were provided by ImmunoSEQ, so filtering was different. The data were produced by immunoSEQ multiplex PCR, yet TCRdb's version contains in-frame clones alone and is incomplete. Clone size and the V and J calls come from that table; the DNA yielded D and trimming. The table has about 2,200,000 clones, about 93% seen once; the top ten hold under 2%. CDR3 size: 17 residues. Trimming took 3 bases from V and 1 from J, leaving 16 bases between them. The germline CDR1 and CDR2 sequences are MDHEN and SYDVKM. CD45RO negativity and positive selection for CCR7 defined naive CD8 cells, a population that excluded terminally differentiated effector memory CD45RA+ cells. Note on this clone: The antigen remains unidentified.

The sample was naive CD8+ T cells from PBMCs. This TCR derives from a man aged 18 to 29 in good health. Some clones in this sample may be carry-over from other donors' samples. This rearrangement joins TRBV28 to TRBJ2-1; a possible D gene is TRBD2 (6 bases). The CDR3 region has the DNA TGTGCCAGCAGTTTCCTTCTTGGGGAGGTATCCTACAATGAGCAGTTCTTC. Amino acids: CASSFLLGEVSYNEQFF.